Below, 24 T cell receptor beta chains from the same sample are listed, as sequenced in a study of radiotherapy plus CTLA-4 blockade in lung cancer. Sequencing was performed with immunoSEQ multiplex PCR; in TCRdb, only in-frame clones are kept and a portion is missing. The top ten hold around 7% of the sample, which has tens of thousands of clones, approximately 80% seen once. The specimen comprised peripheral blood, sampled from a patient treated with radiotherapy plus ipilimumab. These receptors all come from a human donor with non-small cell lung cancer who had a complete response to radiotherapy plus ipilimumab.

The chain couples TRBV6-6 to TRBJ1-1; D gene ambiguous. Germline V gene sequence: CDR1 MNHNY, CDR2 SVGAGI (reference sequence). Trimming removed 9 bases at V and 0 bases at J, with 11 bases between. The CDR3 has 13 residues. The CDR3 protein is CASTRIMNTEAFF. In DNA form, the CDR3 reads TGTGCCAGTACTAGGATCATGAACACTGAAGCTTTCTTT.

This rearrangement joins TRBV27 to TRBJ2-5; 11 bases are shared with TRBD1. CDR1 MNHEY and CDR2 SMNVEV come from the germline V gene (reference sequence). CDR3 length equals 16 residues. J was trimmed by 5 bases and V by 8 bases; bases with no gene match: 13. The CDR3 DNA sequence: TGTGCCAGCCATTCGGACAGGGGGCGCCGAGGGGAGACCCAGTACTTC. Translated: CASHSDRGRRGETQYF.

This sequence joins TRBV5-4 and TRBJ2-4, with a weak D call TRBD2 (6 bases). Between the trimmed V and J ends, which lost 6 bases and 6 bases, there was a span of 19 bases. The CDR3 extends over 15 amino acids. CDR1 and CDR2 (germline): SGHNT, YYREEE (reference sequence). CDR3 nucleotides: TGTGCCAGCACCAAACGGGGGACCGGGGGAAACATTCAGTACTTC. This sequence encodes CASTKRGTGGNIQYF.

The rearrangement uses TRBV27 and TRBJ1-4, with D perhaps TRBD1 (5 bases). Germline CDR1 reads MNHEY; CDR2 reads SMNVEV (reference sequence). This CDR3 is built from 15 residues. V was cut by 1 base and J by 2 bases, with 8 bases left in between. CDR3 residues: CASSLWAGTNEKLFF. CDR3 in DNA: TGTGCCAGCAGTTTATGGGCAGGGACTAATGAAAAACTGTTTTTT.

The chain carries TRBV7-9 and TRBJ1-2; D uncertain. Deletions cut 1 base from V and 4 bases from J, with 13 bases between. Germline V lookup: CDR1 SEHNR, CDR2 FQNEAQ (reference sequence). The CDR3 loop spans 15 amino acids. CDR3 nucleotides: TGTGCCAGCAGCTTAGAACGCGCCCCCATCTATGGCTACACCTTC. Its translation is CASSLERAPIYGYTF.

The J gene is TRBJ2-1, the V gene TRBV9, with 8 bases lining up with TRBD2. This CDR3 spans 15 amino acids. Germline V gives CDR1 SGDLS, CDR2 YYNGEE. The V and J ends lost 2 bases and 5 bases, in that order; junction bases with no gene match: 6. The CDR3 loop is CASSVTSGYHNEQFF. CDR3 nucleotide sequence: TGTGCCAGCAGCGTCACTAGCGGATACCACAATGAGCAGTTCTTC.

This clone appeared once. The CDR3 protein is CASSAPTGTSGDNEQFF. The CDR3 coding sequence is TGTGCCAGCAGCGCCCCAACCGGGACTAGCGGGGACAATGAGCAGTTCTTC. The V gene is TRBV9, the J gene TRBJ2-1; the match to TRBD2 covers 13 bases. The CDR3 is made up of 17 amino acids. The junction had 8 bases not matched to a gene; V was cut back by 3 bases and J by 5 bases. Germline-derived CDR1 and CDR2 are SGDLS and YYNGEE.

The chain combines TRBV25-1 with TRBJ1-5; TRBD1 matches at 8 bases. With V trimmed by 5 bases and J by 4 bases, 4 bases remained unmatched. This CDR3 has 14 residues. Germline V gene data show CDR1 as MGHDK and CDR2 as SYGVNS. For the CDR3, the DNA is TGTGCCAGCAGTCCGACAGGGGTGAATCAGCCCCAGCATTTT. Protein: CASSPTGVNQPQHF.

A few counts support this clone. CDR3 region: CASSLANRPLSPYNEQFF. The CDR3 DNA reads as TGTGCCAGCAGCTTAGCTAACAGGCCCCTCTCTCCCTACAATGAGCAGTTCTTC. This chain joins TRBV7-9 and TRBJ2-1; D might be TRBD1 (5 bases). Germline V lookup: CDR1 SEHNR, CDR2 FQNEAQ (reference sequence). The CDR3 sequence is 18 residues long. V lost 0 bases and J lost 2, with 17 bases in between. Looking up the rest from reference TRBV7-9 and TRBJ2-1 gives the full variable domain: DTGVSQNPRHKITKRGQNVTFRCDPISEHNRLYWYRQTLGQGPEFLTYFQNEAQLEKSRLLSDRFSAERPKGSFSTLEIQRTEQGDSAMYLCASSLANRPLSPYNEQFFGPGTRLTVL.

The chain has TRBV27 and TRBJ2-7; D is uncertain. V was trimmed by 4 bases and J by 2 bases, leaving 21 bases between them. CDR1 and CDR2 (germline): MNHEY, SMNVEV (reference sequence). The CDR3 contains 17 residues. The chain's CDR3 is CASSSVIYSIPTYEQYF. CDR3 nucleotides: TGTGCCAGCAGTTCGGTTATATACAGTATCCCAACCTACGAGCAGTACTTC.

The CDR3 loop is CASSASGGQYNEQFF. The CDR3 DNA is TGTGCCAGCAGCGCAAGCGGGGGCCAATACAATGAGCAGTTCTTC. This sequence joins TRBV7-2 and TRBJ2-1; 8 positions match TRBD2. With V trimmed by 5 bases and J by 4 bases, 7 bases remained unmatched. From germline, CDR1 is SGHTA and CDR2 FQGNSA. The length of the CDR3 is 15 residues. The entire variable domain, with the rest obtained from reference TRBV7-2 and TRBJ2-1, is as follows: GAGVSQSPSNKVTEKGKDVELRCDPISGHTALYWYRQSLGQGLEFLIYFQGNSAPDKSGLPSDRFSAERTGGSVSTLTIQRTQQEDSAVYLCASSASGGQYNEQFFGPGTRLTVL.

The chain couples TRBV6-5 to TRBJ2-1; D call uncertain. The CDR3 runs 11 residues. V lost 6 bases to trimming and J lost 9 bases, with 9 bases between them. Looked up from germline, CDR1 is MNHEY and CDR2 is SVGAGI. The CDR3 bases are TGTGCCAGCAGCCAGGTGGGTGAGCAGTTCTTC. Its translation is CASSQVGEQFF.

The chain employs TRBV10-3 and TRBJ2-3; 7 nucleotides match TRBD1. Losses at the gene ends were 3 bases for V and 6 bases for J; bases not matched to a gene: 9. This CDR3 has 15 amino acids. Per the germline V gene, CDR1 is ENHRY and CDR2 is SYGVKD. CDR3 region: CAISDGTVRRDTQYF. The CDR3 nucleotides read TGTGCCATCAGTGACGGGACAGTTCGCCGGGATACGCAGTATTTT.

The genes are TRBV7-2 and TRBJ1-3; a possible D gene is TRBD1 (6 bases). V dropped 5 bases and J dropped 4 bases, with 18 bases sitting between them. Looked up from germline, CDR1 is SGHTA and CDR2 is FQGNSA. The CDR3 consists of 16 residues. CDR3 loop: CASSLGPLGAGNTIYF. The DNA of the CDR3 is TGTGCCAGCAGCCTCGGACCTCTGGGGGCCGGAAACACCATATATTTT.

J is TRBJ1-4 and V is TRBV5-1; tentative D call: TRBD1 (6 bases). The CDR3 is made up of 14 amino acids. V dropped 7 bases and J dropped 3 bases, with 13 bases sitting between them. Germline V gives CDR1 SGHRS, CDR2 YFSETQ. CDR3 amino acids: CASSEGGPNEKLFF. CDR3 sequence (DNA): TGCGCCAGCTCCGAGGGGGGCCCTAATGAAAAACTGTTTTTT.

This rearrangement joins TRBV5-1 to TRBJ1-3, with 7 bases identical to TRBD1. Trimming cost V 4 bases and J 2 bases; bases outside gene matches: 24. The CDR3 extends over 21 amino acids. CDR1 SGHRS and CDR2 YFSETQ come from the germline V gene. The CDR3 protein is CASSLDQYGTAASTAGNTIYF. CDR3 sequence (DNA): TGCGCCAGCAGCCTTGATCAATACGGGACAGCCGCCTCCACGGCTGGAAACACCATATATTTT. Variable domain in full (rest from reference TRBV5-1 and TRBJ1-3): KAGVTQTPRYLIKTRGQQVTLSCSPISGHRSVSWYQQTPGQGLQFLFEYFSETQRNKGNFPGRFSGRQFSNSRSEMNVSTLELGDSALYLCASSLDQYGTAASTAGNTIYFGEGSWLTVV.

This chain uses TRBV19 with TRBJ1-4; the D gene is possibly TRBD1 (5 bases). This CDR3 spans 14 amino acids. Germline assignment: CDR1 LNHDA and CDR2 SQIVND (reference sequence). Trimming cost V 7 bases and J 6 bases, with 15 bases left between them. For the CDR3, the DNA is TGTGCCAGTAACCACAGGCCGGGTGATGAAAAACTGTTTTTT. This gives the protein CASNHRPGDEKLFF.

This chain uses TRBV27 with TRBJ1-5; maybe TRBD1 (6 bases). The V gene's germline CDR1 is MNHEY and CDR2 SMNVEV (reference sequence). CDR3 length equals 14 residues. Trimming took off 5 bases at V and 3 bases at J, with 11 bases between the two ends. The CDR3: CASSMTGYNQPQHF. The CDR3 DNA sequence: TGTGCCAGCAGTATGACAGGATACAATCAGCCCCAGCATTTT.

The CDR3 here is CASRPGGQGNQPQHF. DNA for the CDR3: TGTGCCAGCCGCCCCGGTGGGCAGGGAAATCAGCCCCAGCATTTT. The rearrangement joins TRBV6-5 to TRBJ1-5, with a weak D call TRBD1 (5 bases). V was shortened by 8 bases and J by 4 bases, with 18 bases between the two germline ends. Per germline, CDR1 MNHEY and CDR2 SVGAGI. This CDR3 has 15 amino acids.

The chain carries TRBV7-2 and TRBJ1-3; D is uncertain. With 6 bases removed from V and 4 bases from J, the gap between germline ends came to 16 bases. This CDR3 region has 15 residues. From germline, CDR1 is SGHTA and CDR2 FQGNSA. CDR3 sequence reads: CASRTAPLGGNTIYF. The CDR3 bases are TGTGCCAGCAGGACTGCGCCCTTGGGGGGAAACACCATATATTTT.

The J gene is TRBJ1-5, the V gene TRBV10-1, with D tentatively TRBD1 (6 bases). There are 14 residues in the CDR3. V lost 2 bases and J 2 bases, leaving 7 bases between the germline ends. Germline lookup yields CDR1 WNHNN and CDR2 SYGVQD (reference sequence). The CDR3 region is CASSEAGGNQPQHF. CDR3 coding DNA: TGCGCCAGCAGTGAGGCAGGGGGCAATCAGCCCCAGCATTTT.

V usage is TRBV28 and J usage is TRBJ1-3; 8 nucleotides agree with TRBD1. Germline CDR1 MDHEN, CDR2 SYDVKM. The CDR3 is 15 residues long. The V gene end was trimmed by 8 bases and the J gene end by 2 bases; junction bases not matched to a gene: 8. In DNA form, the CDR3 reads TGTGCCAGCGGTAGCAGGGGGCGGACTGGAAACACCATATATTTT. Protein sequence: CASGSRGRTGNTIYF.

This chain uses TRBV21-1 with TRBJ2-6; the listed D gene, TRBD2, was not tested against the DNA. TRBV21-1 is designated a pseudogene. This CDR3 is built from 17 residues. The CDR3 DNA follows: TGTGCCATCGAAAAGGGACTATTAAACTCTGGGGCCAACGTCCTGACTTTC. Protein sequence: CAIEKGLLNSGANVLTF.

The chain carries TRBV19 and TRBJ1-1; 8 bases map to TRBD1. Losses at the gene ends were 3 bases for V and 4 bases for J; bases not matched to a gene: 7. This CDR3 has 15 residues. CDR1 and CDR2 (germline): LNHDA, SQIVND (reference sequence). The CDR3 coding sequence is TGTGCCAGTAGTATCCTTGGACAGGGAGGCACTGAAGCTTTCTTT. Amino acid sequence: CASSILGQGGTEAFF.